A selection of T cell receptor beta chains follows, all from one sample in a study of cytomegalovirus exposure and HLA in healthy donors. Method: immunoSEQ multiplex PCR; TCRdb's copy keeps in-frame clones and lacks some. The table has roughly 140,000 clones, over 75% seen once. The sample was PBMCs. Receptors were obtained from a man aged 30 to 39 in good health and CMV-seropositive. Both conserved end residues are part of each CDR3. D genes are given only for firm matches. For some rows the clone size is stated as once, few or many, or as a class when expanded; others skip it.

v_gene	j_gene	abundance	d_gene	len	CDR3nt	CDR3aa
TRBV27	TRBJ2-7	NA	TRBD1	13	TGTGCCAGCAGCCCGGGACAGTCCCACGAGCAGTACTTC	CASSPGQSHEQYF
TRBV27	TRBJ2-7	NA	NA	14	TGTGCCAGCAGTCCGACAGGACCCTTGTACGAGCAGTACTTC	CASSPTGPLYEQYF
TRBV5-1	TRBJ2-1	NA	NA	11	TGCGCCAGCAGCTCCGACAATGAGCAGTTCTTC	CASSSDNEQFF
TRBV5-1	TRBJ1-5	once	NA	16	TGCGCCAGCAGCTTGTCCCCGACAGGCGTAGGCCAGCCCCAGCATTTT	CASSLSPTGVGQPQHF
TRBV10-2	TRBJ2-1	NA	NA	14	TGCGCCAGCAGTGATCGAACTGGTAACAATGAGCAGTTCTTC	CASSDRTGNNEQFF
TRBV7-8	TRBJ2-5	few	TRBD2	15	TGTGCCAGCAGTTTAGCAGGACTAGCAGAAGAGACCCAGTACTTC	CASSLAGLAEETQYF
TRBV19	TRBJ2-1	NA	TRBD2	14	TGTGCCAGTATGTATAGCGGGAGGATGTATGAGCAGTTCTTC	CASMYSGRMYEQFF
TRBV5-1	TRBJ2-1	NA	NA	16	TGCGCCAGCAGCTTAGCCCACAGTAACAGACACAATGAGCAGTTCTTC	CASSLAHSNRHNEQFF
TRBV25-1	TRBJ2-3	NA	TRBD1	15	TGTGCCAGCAGTGGGGACAGGGGGCAGACAGATACGCAGTATTTT	CASSGDRGQTDTQYF
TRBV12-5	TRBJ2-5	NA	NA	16	TGTGCTAGTGGTTTCTCCTTCGACAGGTCGGAGGAGACCCAGTACTTC	CASGFSFDRSEETQYF
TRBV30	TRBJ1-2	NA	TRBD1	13	TGTGCCTGGAGCAGACAGGGGTTAGGTGGCTACACCTTC	CAWSRQGLGGYTF
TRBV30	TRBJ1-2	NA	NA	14	TGTGCCTGGAGTGTACCCCCCCAGGGCTATGGCTACACCTTC	CAWSVPPQGYGYTF
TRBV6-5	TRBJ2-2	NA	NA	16	TGTGCCAGCAGTTACTCTCGGGGGTATAGAGTCGGGGAGCTGTTTTTT	CASSYSRGYRVGELFF
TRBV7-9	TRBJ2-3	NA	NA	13	TGTGCCAGCAAAGGGGAGGGGGGAGATACGCAGTATTTT	CASKGEGGDTQYF
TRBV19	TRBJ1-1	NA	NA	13	TGTGCCAGTAGTATAGACACCGGGGCTGAAGCTTTCTTT	CASSIDTGAEAFF
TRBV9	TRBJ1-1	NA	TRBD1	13	TGTGCCAGCAGCGCAGGGGGCGCCTCTGAAGCTTTCTTT	CASSAGGASEAFF
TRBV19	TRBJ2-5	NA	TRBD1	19	TGTGCCAGTAGTATTCGCGGGACAGGGTCCAGCCGGGGGTCGGAGACCCAGTACTTC	CASSIRGTGSSRGSETQYF
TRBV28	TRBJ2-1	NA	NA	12	TGTGCCAGCAGCGTAGGGGGGGATGAGCAGTTCTTC	CASSVGGDEQFF
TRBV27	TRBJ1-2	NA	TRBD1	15	TGTGCCAGCACCTCCCCGGGACAGGGGGTATATGGCTACACCTTC	CASTSPGQGVYGYTF
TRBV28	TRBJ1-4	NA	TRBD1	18	TGTGCCAGCAGGAAAAAAAAGGACAGGGTTACAACTAATGAAAAACTGTTTTTT	CASRKKKDRVTTNEKLFF